The 27 T cell receptor beta chains given below trace back to one sample, sequenced in a study of blood T cell repertoires in COVID-19. Clones were sequenced by immunoSEQ multiplex PCR, and TCRdb holds only the in-frame ones, with some missing. The sample contains about 240,000 clones, about 89% of which appear only once. The sequenced material came from PBMCs or T cells enriched from blood (not recorded which). These receptors all stem from a woman in her thirties who had recovered from COVID-19.

The chain links TRBV5-1 to TRBJ2-7; the D gene is possibly TRBD1 (6 bases). CDR1 and CDR2 (germline): SGHRS, YFSETQ. The CDR3 spans 18 residues. The V end was cut by 1 base, the J end by 2 bases, with 22 bases between. The CDR3 spells CASSLYGYYDRKAYEQYF. CDR3 bases: TGCGCCAGCAGCTTGTACGGTTATTACGACAGGAAGGCCTACGAGCAGTACTTC.

J is TRBJ1-1 and V is TRBV5-1; D may be TRBD1 (5 bases). Trimming pared 6 bases from V and 6 bases from J, leaving 24 bases between. CDR1 and CDR2 from the germline V gene are SGHRS and YFSETQ. The CDR3 runs to 16 residues. CDR3: CASTPGVAAPGAEAFF. CDR3 sequence (DNA): TGCGCCAGCACCCCGGGGGTTGCGGCACCCGGCGCTGAAGCTTTCTTT.

The V and J genes are TRBV27 and TRBJ1-1, with 7 nucleotides matching TRBD1. The CDR3 sequence is 20 residues long. J gave up 0 bases and V 0 bases, and 16 bases lay outside the gene matches. Germline V CDR1 and CDR2: MNHEY, SMNVEV (reference sequence). DNA for the CDR3: TGTGCCAGCAGTTTATCCCCCCACCGGGACAGCCTACCCCTGAACACTGAAGCTTTCTTT. Encoded protein: CASSLSPHRDSLPLNTEAFF.

The rearrangement links TRBV18 to TRBJ1-2; 7 nucleotides line up with TRBD1. The CDR3 length is 15 residues. Germline V gene sequence: CDR1 KGHSH, CDR2 LQKENI. The V segment lost 4 bases and the J segment 0 bases; nucleotides outside the gene matches: 5. The CDR3 sequence is CASSLGTETNYGYTF. The DNA for the CDR3 is TGTGCCAGCTCACTCGGGACAGAGACTAACTATGGCTACACCTTC. The full variable domain, completed using reference TRBV18 and TRBJ1-2, is NAGVMQNPRHLVRRRGQEARLRCSPMKGHSHVYWYRQLPEEGLKFMVYLQKENIIDESGMPKERFSAEFPKEGPSILRIQQVVRGDSAAYFCASSLGTETNYGYTFGSGTRLTVV.

The CDR3 nucleotides read TGCGCCAGCAGGGGGACAGGGTACACTGAAGCTTTCTTT. This gives the protein CASRGTGYTEAFF. The genes are TRBV5-1 and TRBJ1-1; 9 nucleotides agree with TRBD1. The CDR3 contains 13 residues. V lost 5 bases, J lost 3 bases, and 2 bases stayed unmatched. CDR1 is SGHRS, CDR2 YFSETQ, per germline.

This chain uses TRBV27 with TRBJ2-1; D uncertain. The CDR3 has 13 residues. Trimming shortened V by 4 bases and J by 1 base, and 5 bases separated the two germline ends. Germline values: CDR1 MNHEY, CDR2 SMNVEV (reference sequence). This CDR3 reads CASSWASYNEQFF. CDR3 nucleotide sequence: TGTGCCAGCAGTTGGGCGTCCTACAATGAGCAGTTCTTC.

The chain links TRBV4-3 to TRBJ2-1; tentatively, D is TRBD2 (6 bases). The CDR3 sequence is 17 residues long. Germline CDR1 LGHNA, CDR2 YSLEER. V lost 4 bases to trimming and J lost 6 bases, with 22 bases between them. The CDR3 DNA reads TGCGCCAGCAGCCCTCGACTAGAGCTGAACAAAATCAATGAGCAGTTCTTC. It is translated as CASSPRLELNKINEQFF.

The chain recombines TRBV3-1 (or the pseudogene TRBV3-2) with TRBJ2-1; 7 bases line up with TRBD1. Germline V CDR1 and CDR2: LGHDT, YNNKEL (reference sequence). This CDR3 region has 16 residues. With V trimmed by 4 bases and J by 2 bases, 8 bases remained unmatched. The CDR3 protein is CASSPEQGRPYNEQFF. The CDR3 DNA is TGTGCCAGCAGCCCCGAACAGGGGCGACCCTACAATGAGCAGTTCTTC.

The chain recombines TRBV12-3 or TRBV12-4 with TRBJ1-2; perhaps TRBD1 as D (6 bases). The CDR3 is 13 residues long. The V and J ends lost 1 base and 3 bases respectively, with 6 bases between them. CDR3 DNA: TGTGCCAGCAGTTTAGGGACAGACTATGGCTACACCTTC. This encodes CASSLGTDYGYTF.

This clone was observed once. The CDR3 sequence is CASRRGQGNTEAFF. DNA for the CDR3: TGCGCCAGCAGACGGGGACAGGGGAACACTGAAGCTTTCTTT. The chain links TRBV4-3 to TRBJ1-1; the match to TRBD1 covers 9 bases. The CDR3 is made up of 14 amino acids. Unmatched junction bases numbered 3, after V lost 6 bases and J lost 1 base. The germline V gene encodes CDR1 LGHNA and CDR2 YSLEER.

The chain is built from TRBV28 and TRBJ2-5; the match to TRBD1 covers 9 bases. Germline V CDR1 and CDR2: MDHEN, SYDVKM. CDR3 length: 15 amino acids. V lost 6 bases and J lost 5; bases outside the gene matches: 10. Here the CDR3 DNA reads TGTGCCAGCAGGAAACCGGGACAGGGCTCCGAGACCCAGTACTTC. Protein: CASRKPGQGSETQYF.

This clone appeared a single time. This chain connects TRBV9 to TRBJ2-2; 8 bases fit TRBD2. V lost 0 bases and J lost 5; bases outside the gene matches: 3. The germline V gene encodes CDR1 SGDLS and CDR2 YYNGEE. The CDR3 length is 15 residues. The CDR3 sequence is CASSVAGGPTGELFF. The CDR3 nucleotides are TGTGCCAGCAGCGTAGCGGGAGGGCCGACCGGGGAGCTGTTTTTT.

The chain uses TRBV27 and TRBJ2-2; the match to TRBD1 covers 7 bases. After removal of 4 bases from V and 0 bases from J, the junction contained 5 bases not matched to a gene. The CDR3 consists of 16 residues. Germline V gene sequence: CDR1 MNHEY, CDR2 SMNVEV (reference sequence). The CDR3 DNA reads as TGTGCCAGCAGTTCCTATCAGGGGGCGAACACCGGGGAGCTGTTTTTT. Its protein product is CASSSYQGANTGELFF.

This chain joins TRBV2 and TRBJ1-2; a weak D match, TRBD1 (6 bases). Between the trimmed V and J ends, which lost 8 bases and 5 bases, there was a span of 18 bases. The CDR3 runs 14 residues. CDR1 is SNHLY, CDR2 FYNNEI, per germline. The CDR3 bases are TGTGCCAGCGTCGGCCTGAGGGGGGGATATGGCTACACCTTC. Protein sequence: CASVGLRGGYGYTF.

The V gene is TRBV18, the J gene TRBJ1-5; tentative D call: TRBD1 (6 bases). This CDR3 comprises 15 residues. Looked up from germline, CDR1 is KGHSH and CDR2 is LQKENI. V gave up 1 base and J gave up 2 bases, with 9 bases separating them. The CDR3 region is CASSPRGGGNQPQHF. CDR3 in DNA: TGTGCCAGCTCACCACGCGGGGGCGGCAATCAGCCCCAGCATTTT.

This chain links TRBV18 with TRBJ2-1; 7 bases match TRBD2. Germline V gene data show CDR1 as KGHSH and CDR2 as LQKENI. This CDR3 has 15 amino acids. V shed 1 base and J 4 bases; nucleotides not matched to a gene: 4. The CDR3 nucleotides are TGTGCCAGCTCACCACAGGAACTAGCGTACAATGAGCAGTTCTTC. This gives the protein CASSPQELAYNEQFF.

This chain connects TRBV5-1 to TRBJ2-7; 9 bases are a match to TRBD1. The ends lost 4 bases at V and 2 bases at J; junction bases unmatched: 7. CDR1 is SGHRS and CDR2 is YFSETQ in the germline V gene. The CDR3 length is 15 residues. In DNA, the CDR3 is TGCGCCAGCAGCAGTGAGGGACAGGGACCCTACGAGCAGTACTTC. Protein product: CASSSEGQGPYEQYF.

V is TRBV7-9 and J is TRBJ2-7; D may be TRBD2 (5 bases). The length of the CDR3 is 14 residues. V lost 2 bases and J lost 4, with 12 bases in between. CDR1 is SEHNR, CDR2 FQNEAQ, per germline (reference sequence). CDR3 DNA sequence: TGTGCCAGCAGCTTAACACTAGAACCATACGAGCAGTACTTC. It translates to CASSLTLEPYEQYF.

V is TRBV7-2 and J is TRBJ2-7, with D possibly being TRBD1 (5 bases). CDR1 and CDR2 from the germline V gene are SGHTA and FQGNSA. The V end lost 1 base, the J end lost 4 bases, and 8 bases lay between the germline ends. CDR3 length: 13 residues. CDR3: CASSLGRGYEQYF. The DNA of the CDR3 is TGTGCCAGCAGCTTAGGTAGGGGATACGAGCAGTACTTC.

This clone is a singleton in its sample. The V call is TRBV6-5, the J call TRBJ1-2; D may be TRBD1 (6 bases). Per the germline V gene, CDR1 is MNHEY and CDR2 is SVGAGI. The CDR3 loop spans 13 amino acids. Trimming cost V 5 bases and J 10 bases, with 17 bases left between them. The CDR3 spells CASSRMRGPDYTF. The CDR3 bases are TGTGCCAGCAGTCGGATGCGGGGGCCGGACTACACCTTC.

V usage is TRBV2 and J usage is TRBJ2-5; 8 bases map to TRBD2. This CDR3 is built from 14 residues. Germline V CDR1 and CDR2: SNHLY, FYNNEI. J gave up 4 bases and V 3 bases, and 4 bases lay outside the gene matches. In DNA, the CDR3 is TGTGCCAGCAGTGAGAACCGGGGGGGAGAGACCCAGTACTTC. Protein: CASSENRGGETQYF.

The chain is built from TRBV9 and TRBJ1-6; 8 nucleotides match TRBD1. The trim removed 0 bases at V and 7 bases at J, leaving 12 bases unmatched. Germline CDR1 reads SGDLS; CDR2 reads YYNGEE. The CDR3 is 18 amino acids. CDR3 sequence reads: CASSVGPSAGGENSPLHF. The CDR3 DNA reads TGTGCCAGCAGCGTAGGCCCCTCGGCAGGGGGCGAGAATTCACCCCTCCACTTT.

The chain joins TRBV7-8 to TRBJ2-1, with 7 bases identical to TRBD2. The CDR3 has 16 residues. V trimming: 1 base; J trimming: 3 bases; junction bases outside the gene matches: 6. Germline CDR1 SGHVS, CDR2 FQNEAQ. DNA for the CDR3: TGTGCCAGCAGCTTAGATAGTCTAGCGGTCTACAATGAGCAGTTCTTC. Its translation is CASSLDSLAVYNEQFF.

The CDR3 sequence: CASSQDMNTEAFF. The CDR3 bases are TGCGCCAGCAGCCAAGATATGAACACTGAAGCTTTCTTT. The chain uses TRBV4-3 and TRBJ1-1, with D hard to call. CDR3 length: 13 amino acids. Germline CDR1 reads LGHNA; CDR2 reads YSLEER. V was clipped by 0 bases and J by 0 bases, with 2 bases between them.

V and J are TRBV7-3 and TRBJ1-2; 7 bases are shared with TRBD1. Germline loops: CDR1 SGHTA, CDR2 FQGTGA. This CDR3 has 16 amino acids. The ends lost 1 base at V and 8 bases at J; junction bases unmatched: 13. CDR3 sequence reads: CASSLNPSGTAGGYTF. CDR3 coding DNA: TGTGCCAGCAGCTTAAATCCTTCCGGGACAGCCGGAGGCTACACCTTC. Full variable domain (missing parts from reference TRBV7-3 and TRBJ1-2): GAGVSQTPSNKVTEKGKYVELRCDPISGHTALYWYRQSLGQGPEFLIYFQGTGAADDSGLPNDRFFAVRPEGSVSTLKIQRTERGDSAVYLCASSLNPSGTAGGYTFGSGTRLTVV.

In DNA, the CDR3 is TGCGCCAGCAGCCAAGAAAGGACAGGGGGTTCCTACGAGCAGTACTTC. Protein sequence: CASSQERTGGSYEQYF. This chain links TRBV4-3 with TRBJ2-7, with 10 bases aligning to TRBD1. The CDR3 is 16 amino acids. Per the germline V gene, CDR1 is LGHNA and CDR2 is YSLEER. The V segment lost 0 bases and the J segment 1 base; nucleotides outside the gene matches: 3.

V is TRBV3-1 (or the pseudogene TRBV3-2) and J is TRBJ1-2, with D uncertain. Germline CDR1 is LGHDT and CDR2 is YNNKEL (reference sequence). V gave up 0 bases and J gave up 6 bases, with 17 bases separating them. CDR3 size: 16 residues. CDR3 nucleotide sequence: TGTGCCAGCAGCCAAGATCTGGATAGGGAGATGCATGGCTACACCTTC. Residues: CASSQDLDREMHGYTF.